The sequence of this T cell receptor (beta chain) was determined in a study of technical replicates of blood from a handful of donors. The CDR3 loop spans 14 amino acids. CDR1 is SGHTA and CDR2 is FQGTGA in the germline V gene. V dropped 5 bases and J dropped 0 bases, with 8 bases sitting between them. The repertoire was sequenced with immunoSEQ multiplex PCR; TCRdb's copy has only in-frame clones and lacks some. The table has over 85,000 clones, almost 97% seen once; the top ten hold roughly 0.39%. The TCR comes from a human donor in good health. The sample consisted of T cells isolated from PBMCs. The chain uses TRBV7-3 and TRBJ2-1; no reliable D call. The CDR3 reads CASSPHSSYNEQFF. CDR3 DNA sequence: TGTGCCAGCAGCCCCCACAGCTCCTACAATGAGCAGTTCTTC.